These 9 T cell receptor beta chains came from one sample sequenced in a study of shared T cell receptors in the human thymus. TCRdb's table, derived via immunoSEQ multiplex PCR, lists solely in-frame clones and lacks some. The sample carries 450,000 to 650,000 clones, about 80% recorded once. The sample was also linked to a second study, of human thymus T cells.

The sequenced sample consisted of thymocytes. These receptors were taken from a boy in the first two years of life with a congenital heart defect.

The rearrangement uses TRBV29-1 and TRBJ2-1; 11 positions match TRBD1. J gave up 9 bases and V 7 bases, and 11 bases lay outside the gene matches. This CDR3 is built from 14 residues. Germline loops: CDR1 SQVTM, CDR2 ANQGSEA. In DNA form, the CDR3 reads TGCAGCGCAGAGGGGGACAGGGGGACCGGTGAGCAGTTCTTC. Translation gives CSAEGDRGTGEQFF.

The J gene is TRBJ2-7, the V gene TRBV6-5; no firm D call. Germline CDR1 is MNHEY and CDR2 is SVGAGI. V dropped 4 bases and J dropped 0 bases, with 4 bases sitting between them. This CDR3 has 12 residues. CDR3 nucleotides: TGTGCCAGCAGTTCGAGCTCCTACGAGCAGTACTTC. This encodes CASSSSSYEQYF.

The rearrangement joins TRBV6-5 to TRBJ1-3, with TRBD1 matching 10 bases. Germline values: CDR1 MNHEY, CDR2 SVGAGI. The V gene end was trimmed by 10 bases and the J gene end by 0 bases; junction bases not matched to a gene: 3. This CDR3 is 14 amino acids long. The CDR3, as DNA: TGTGCCACTTGGGACAGGGGCTCTGGAAACACCATATATTTT. As protein: CATWDRGSGNTIYF.

The rearrangement links TRBV5-6 to TRBJ2-1, with 12 bases that match TRBD1. Germline V gene data show CDR1 as SGHDT and CDR2 as YYEEEE. Trimming took 2 bases from V and 0 from J; bases not matched to a gene: 9. The CDR3 covers 19 residues. Here the CDR3 reads CASSFSGQGAAGSYNEQFF. The CDR3 region has the DNA TGTGCCAGCAGCTTCTCGGGACAGGGGGCTGCCGGCTCCTACAATGAGCAGTTCTTC.

This sequence joins TRBV10-3 and TRBJ2-1, with TRBD1 matching 9 bases. The length of the CDR3 is 15 residues. V lost 7 bases to trimming and J lost 4 bases; unmatched junction nucleotides: 8. CDR1 and CDR2 from the germline V gene are ENHRY and SYGVKD. The CDR3 reads CAIMAPGQGYNEQFF. CDR3 nucleotides: TGTGCCATCATGGCCCCGGGACAGGGTTACAATGAGCAGTTCTTC.

The J gene is TRBJ2-3, the V gene TRBV5-6; 7 nucleotides match TRBD1. This CDR3 is 17 amino acids long. The germline gives CDR1 SGHDT, CDR2 YYEEEE. The V gene end was trimmed by 4 bases and the J gene end by 2 bases; junction bases not matched to a gene: 13. Written as DNA, the CDR3 is TGTGCCAGCAGCGTCAGACAGGGTGCGGCCGCCACAGATACGCAGTATTTT. Protein product: CASSVRQGAAATDTQYF.

V gene TRBV6-1 combines with J gene TRBJ2-2; possibly TRBD2 for D (5 bases). Per germline, CDR1 MNHNS and CDR2 SASEGT. The CDR3 has 14 amino acids. V gave up 1 base and J gave up 4 bases, with 7 bases separating them. Written as DNA, the CDR3 is TGTGCCAGCAGTGAAGAGCGGAGCACCGGGGAGCTGTTTTTT. It yields the protein CASSEERSTGELFF.

V gene TRBV9 combines with J gene TRBJ2-1; D not resolved. The germline CDR1 and CDR2 sequences are SGDLS and YYNGEE. The CDR3 length is 16 residues. V lost 4 bases, J lost 0 bases, and 14 bases lay in between. The CDR3 is CASSPHRVSSYNEQFF. Here the CDR3 DNA reads TGTGCCAGCAGCCCTCACCGGGTTAGCTCCTACAATGAGCAGTTCTTC. Drawing the rest from reference TRBV9 and TRBJ2-1, the complete variable domain is DSGVTQTPKHLITATGQRVTLRCSPRSGDLSVYWYQQSLDQGLQFLIQYYNGEERAKGNILERFSAQQFPDLHSELNLSSLELGDSALYFCASSPHRVSSYNEQFFGPGTRLTVL.

The J gene is TRBJ2-1, the V gene TRBV15, with D maybe TRBD1 (6 bases). CDR3 length: 17 amino acids. V was trimmed by 0 bases and J by 3 bases, leaving 15 bases between them. Germline-derived CDR1 and CDR2 are LNHNV and YYDKDF (reference sequence). CDR3 amino acids: CATSRDWTAHVYNEQFF. CDR3 in DNA: TGTGCCACCAGCAGAGATTGGACAGCTCACGTCTACAATGAGCAGTTCTTC.